This T cell receptor beta chain is from a study of cytomegalovirus exposure and HLA in healthy donors. Findings of the study overall: A classifier reportedly called cytomegalovirus status with high sensitivity and specificity.

Turning to this clone: Its matching antigen is unknown.

Assay: immunoSEQ multiplex PCR; the TCRdb copy retains only in-frame clones and omits some. This table holds some 330,000 clones, around 86% found once. The donors were part of the validation cohort of fewer than 150 subjects. That cohort was separate from the first cohort, which comprised 500 to 850 subjects. CDR1 MDHEN and CDR2 SYDVKM come from the germline V gene. V dropped 2 bases and J dropped 4 bases, with 14 bases sitting between them. The CDR3 loop spans 15 amino acids. V gene TRBV28 combines with J gene TRBJ1-2; perhaps TRBD1 as D (6 bases). The sample was PBMCs. The TCR originated in a young woman in good health and CMV-seronegative. The CDR3 here is CASSLGVRTAYGYTF. CDR3 nucleotides: TGTGCCAGCAGTTTAGGGGTCCGGACAGCCTATGGCTACACCTTC.